Shown below are 28 T cell receptor beta chains from a single sample sequenced in a study of blood T cell repertoires in COVID-19. Measured with immunoSEQ multiplex PCR; TCRdb has only the in-frame clones, and not every one. Of tens of thousands of clones in the sample, approximately 83% were seen once. The source material was peripheral blood. These receptors came from a man aged 65-85 years with acute or convalescent COVID-19.

In its sample, this clone was seen a few times. The V and J genes are TRBV5-5 and TRBJ2-3; 9 bases map to TRBD2. After removal of 6 bases from V and 4 bases from J, the junction contained 12 bases not matched to a gene. The CDR3 loop spans 16 amino acids. Germline V gene lookup returns CDR1 SGHKS and CDR2 YYEKEE (reference sequence). The CDR3 sequence: CASTPGFSGSADTQYF. CDR3 sequence (DNA): TGTGCCAGCACCCCCGGGTTTAGCGGGAGTGCAGATACGCAGTATTTT.

The J gene is TRBJ1-2, the V gene TRBV4-2; 7 bases are shared with TRBD1. This CDR3 is 15 amino acids long. V gave up 0 bases and J gave up 1 base; unmatched junction bases: 2. The germline CDR1 and CDR2 sequences are LGHNA and YNFKEQ. The CDR3, as DNA: TGTGCCAGCAGCCAAGAGGGACAGAATAACTATGGCTACACCTTC. Its protein product is CASSQEGQNNYGYTF.

V is TRBV28 and J is TRBJ2-1; TRBD2 matches at 10 bases. Germline CDR1 MDHEN, CDR2 SYDVKM. Trimming took 6 bases from V and 4 from J; bases not matched to a gene: 12. This CDR3 spans 17 amino acids. In DNA form, the CDR3 reads TGTGCCAGCAGCCCAATGTCCGGGACTAGCGTATACAATGAGCAGTTCTTC. Translated: CASSPMSGTSVYNEQFF. The full variable domain, with the rest looked up from reference TRBV28 and TRBJ2-1, is DVKVTQSSRYLVKRTGEKVFLECVQDMDHENMFWYRQDPGLGLRLIYFSYDVKMKEKGDIPEGYSVSREKKERFSLILESASTNQTSMYLCASSPMSGTSVYNEQFFGPGTRLTVL.

CDR3 sequence: CASSSGQGLEAFF. CDR3 DNA sequence: TGTGCCAGCAGCTCTGGACAGGGGCTCGAAGCTTTCTTT. The genes are TRBV5-4 and TRBJ1-1; 9 bases line up with TRBD1. Germline trimming cut 3 bases from V and 8 bases from J; bases unmatched to any gene: 5. The CDR3 covers 13 residues. Germline values: CDR1 SGHNT, CDR2 YYREEE (reference sequence).

V and J are TRBV4-2 and TRBJ1-2; D uncertain. The V end was cut by 0 bases, the J end by 4 bases, with 12 bases between. Germline CDR1 and CDR2: LGHNA and YNFKEQ. CDR3 length: 15 amino acids. CDR3 sequence: CASSQDGSALYGYTF. For the CDR3, the DNA is TGTGCCAGCAGCCAAGATGGATCAGCGCTCTATGGCTACACCTTC.

This clone occurred a few times. The gene calls are TRBV5-1 and TRBJ1-6; D is ambiguous. Between the trimmed V and J ends, which lost 4 bases and 0 bases, there was a span of 8 bases. Germline V gene lookup returns CDR1 SGHRS and CDR2 YFSETQ. The CDR3 consists of 15 residues. The CDR3 loop reads CASSPFSSYNSPLHF. The CDR3, as DNA: TGCGCCAGCAGCCCGTTTAGCTCCTATAATTCACCCCTCCACTTT.

The chain joins TRBV3-1 (or the pseudogene TRBV3-2) to TRBJ1-2, with D unclear. The CDR3 loop spans 13 amino acids. Deletions cut 0 bases from V and 8 bases from J, with 10 bases between. Germline CDR1 LGHDT, CDR2 YNNKEL (reference sequence). CDR3 protein: CASSQDEQRGYTF. The CDR3 bases are TGTGCCAGCAGCCAAGATGAACAGCGGGGCTACACCTTC.

Only one count was recorded for this clone. The rearrangement links TRBV2 to TRBJ1-1; tentative D call: TRBD1 (6 bases). The CDR3 is 14 residues long. V dropped 5 bases and J dropped 0 bases, with 10 bases sitting between them. Germline lookup yields CDR1 SNHLY and CDR2 FYNNEI. CDR3 nucleotides: TGTGCCAGCAGTCCGGACAGCATGAACACTGAAGCTTTCTTT. Protein sequence: CASSPDSMNTEAFF.

This clone was observed a single time. The chain carries TRBV11-2 and TRBJ2-3, with TRBD2 identical over 10 bases. Germline V gene sequence: CDR1 SGHAT, CDR2 FQNNGV. This CDR3 is 15 amino acids long. J lost 7 bases, V lost 3 bases, and 7 bases had no gene match. CDR3 in amino acids: CASSLSAGGGNTQYF. For the CDR3, the DNA is TGTGCCAGCAGCTTGTCAGCGGGAGGGGGGAATACGCAGTATTTT. The complete variable domain, with remaining parts taken from reference TRBV11-2 and TRBJ2-3, reads EAGVAQSPRYKIIEKRQSVAFWCNPISGHATLYWYQQILGQGPKLLIQFQNNGVVDDSQLPKDRFSAERLKGVDSTLKIQPAKLEDSAVYLCASSLSAGGGNTQYFGPGTRLTVL.

This clone turned up a few times. The chain joins TRBV7-9 to TRBJ1-2; D might be TRBD1 (6 bases). Germline-derived CDR1 and CDR2 are SEHNR and FQNEAQ (reference sequence). The V and J ends lost 3 bases and 8 bases respectively, with 16 bases between them. This CDR3 is built from 14 residues. The CDR3 sequence: CASSLGQAGDGYTF. The CDR3 region has the DNA TGTGCCAGCAGCTTGGGCCAGGCAGGGGACGGCTACACCTTC.

This clone showed up just once. J is TRBJ1-6 and V is TRBV14, with 7 bases fitting TRBD1. The junction had 6 bases not matched to a gene; V was cut back by 1 base and J by 9 bases. The CDR3 is 15 amino acids. Germline CDR1 reads SGHDN; CDR2 reads FVKESK. CDR3 amino acids: CASSQGGGRGSPLHF. CDR3 DNA: TGTGCCAGCAGCCAAGGAGGGGGCAGGGGTTCACCCCTCCACTTT.

J is TRBJ2-1 and V is TRBV10-3, with 8 bases aligning to TRBD1. From germline, CDR1 is ENHRY and CDR2 SYGVKD. After removal of 10 bases from V and 4 bases from J, the junction contained 9 bases not matched to a gene. CDR3 size: 14 residues. In DNA, the CDR3 is TGTGCCACCTACCGGGACAGGTCTTACAATGAGCAGTTCTTC. Translation: CATYRDRSYNEQFF.

J is TRBJ2-5 and V is TRBV27; TRBD1 matches 11 bases. The V segment lost 5 bases and the J segment 5 bases; nucleotides outside the gene matches: 4. This CDR3 contains 14 residues. Germline lookup yields CDR1 MNHEY and CDR2 SMNVEV (reference sequence). This CDR3 reads CASSPWDRGETQYF. The CDR3 DNA sequence: TGTGCCAGCAGTCCGTGGGACAGGGGGGAGACCCAGTACTTC.

The chain carries TRBV4-1 and TRBJ2-5, with TRBD1 as a possible D gene (6 bases). CDR3 length: 13 amino acids. V was shortened by 4 bases and J by 8 bases, with 14 bases between the two germline ends. Germline CDR1 MGHRA, CDR2 YSYEKL. CDR3: CASSLGAGDTQYF. CDR3 bases: TGCGCCAGCAGCCTAGGGGCAGGGGACACCCAGTACTTC.

V usage is TRBV4-3 and J usage is TRBJ2-2; 9 nucleotides line up with TRBD1. From germline, CDR1 is LGHNA and CDR2 YSLEER. The V gene end was trimmed by 1 base and the J gene end by 6 bases; junction bases not matched to a gene: 0. There are 14 residues in the CDR3. In DNA, the CDR3 is TGCGCCAGCAGCCAAGGGACAGGGGCCGGGGAGCTGTTTTTT. Encoded protein: CASSQGTGAGELFF.

J is TRBJ1-2 and V is TRBV5-8; D is undetermined. This CDR3 region has 13 residues. Deletions cut 4 bases from V and 5 bases from J, with 12 bases between. CDR1 and CDR2 from the germline V gene are SGHTS and YDEGEE. The CDR3 reads CASSPYQTYGYTF. The CDR3 DNA reads as TGTGCCAGCAGCCCCTACCAGACTTATGGCTACACCTTC.

The CDR3 loop is CAWGPVNSPLHF. The CDR3 coding sequence is TGTGCCTGGGGACCGGTTAATTCACCCCTCCACTTT. V gene TRBV30 combines with J gene TRBJ1-6; D gene ambiguous. This CDR3 is 12 amino acids long. Trimming cost V 5 bases and J 6 bases, with 8 bases left between them. Per germline, CDR1 GTSNPN and CDR2 SVGIG (reference sequence).

V gene TRBV19 combines with J gene TRBJ2-7, with D perhaps matching TRBD1 (5 bases). V was trimmed by 1 base and J by 6 bases, leaving 13 bases between them. The CDR3 loop spans 14 amino acids. Germline V gene sequence: CDR1 LNHDA, CDR2 SQIVND (reference sequence). The CDR3 DNA reads TGTGCCAGTAGTATAGGGGTCCAGGGCGGCGAGCAGTACTTC. Its translation is CASSIGVQGGEQYF.

This chain connects TRBV2 to TRBJ1-2; TRBD1 aligns across 7 bases. Per the germline V gene, CDR1 is SNHLY and CDR2 is FYNNEI. The CDR3 is 13 amino acids. With V trimmed by 6 bases and J by 6 bases, 7 bases remained unmatched. CDR3 residues: CASSDYRGHGYTF. The CDR3 region has the DNA TGTGCCAGCAGCGATTACAGGGGACATGGCTACACCTTC.

This clone was counted between two and nine times. This chain connects TRBV11-3 to TRBJ2-7, with D possibly matching TRBD1 (5 bases). V gave up 0 bases and J gave up 3 bases, with 9 bases separating them. CDR1 and CDR2 (germline): SGHNT, YENEEA. The length of the CDR3 is 14 residues. This chain's CDR3 is CASSLEGVRYEQYF. CDR3 coding DNA: TGTGCCAGCAGCTTAGAAGGGGTGCGCTACGAGCAGTACTTC.

The gene calls are TRBV6-2 or TRBV6-3 and TRBJ2-3; D not certain. Germline CDR1 reads MNHEY; CDR2 reads SVGEGT. The V end was cut by 2 bases, the J end by 10 bases, with 34 bases between. The CDR3 totals 20 residues. The CDR3 reads CASSYPDLPTLDAGRLAQYF. DNA for the CDR3: TGTGCCAGCAGTTACCCCGACCTTCCGACCCTCGACGCAGGTAGATTGGCGCAGTATTTT.

Points on this clone: Since the CDR3 does not end with the conserved phenylalanine or tryptophan, this likely comes from a read error. The limits of the CDR3 on the DNA are not certain, so only TCRdb's listed CDR3 is given. This chain connects TRBV3-1 (or the pseudogene TRBV3-2) to TRBJ1-6. The CDR3 is 9 residues long, counting both termini. The germline V gene has CDR1 LGHDT and CDR2 YNNKEL (reference sequence). This chain's CDR3 is CASSQMSRE.

The genes are TRBV4-3 and TRBJ2-3; no firm D call. Germline values: CDR1 LGHNA, CDR2 YSLEER. The CDR3 loop spans 11 amino acids. The V end was cut by 5 bases, the J end by 6 bases, with 6 bases between. The CDR3 loop reads CASSTGDTQYF. The CDR3 DNA sequence: TGCGCCAGCAGCACCGGGGATACGCAGTATTTT.

The gene calls are TRBV10-3 and TRBJ2-2; D is perhaps TRBD1 (6 bases). Trimming shortened V by 4 bases and J by 1 base, and 10 bases separated the two germline ends. Germline V CDR1 and CDR2: ENHRY, SYGVKD. This CDR3 comprises 15 residues. The CDR3 is CAISVGGQNTGELFF. DNA for the CDR3: TGTGCCATCAGTGTAGGGGGACAGAACACCGGGGAGCTGTTTTTT.

The chain has TRBV9 and TRBJ2-3; D may be TRBD1 (5 bases). CDR3 length: 20 amino acids. Germline assignment: CDR1 SGDLS and CDR2 YYNGEE. Trimming left V 0 bases short and J 1 base short, with 24 bases between. The CDR3 nucleotides read TGTGCCAGCAGCGTAGCTATGGTGAGTGCAGGGTCAGTCCGCACAGATACGCAGTATTTT. The encoded protein is CASSVAMVSAGSVRTDTQYF.

This chain joins TRBV20-1 and TRBJ2-1; 8 bases agree with TRBD2. V lost 3 bases and J lost 4; bases outside the gene matches: 5. This CDR3 comprises 14 residues. Germline V lookup: CDR1 DFQATT, CDR2 SNEGSKA (reference sequence). The CDR3 loop is CSASPSGSYNEQFF. CDR3 nucleotide sequence: TGCAGTGCTAGTCCCAGCGGGAGTTACAATGAGCAGTTCTTC.

The CDR3 loop reads CAWSVGRGGAGELFF. The CDR3 DNA sequence: TGTGCCTGGAGTGTAGGCAGGGGAGGGGCCGGGGAGCTGTTTTTT. The chain uses TRBV30 and TRBJ2-2; D perhaps matches TRBD2 (7 bases). The length of the CDR3 is 15 residues. Germline CDR1 reads GTSNPN; CDR2 reads SVGIG (reference sequence). Trimming removed 0 bases at V and 6 bases at J, with 14 bases between.

This clone was seen a handful of times. The chain links TRBV6-5 to TRBJ2-7; 7 bases line up with TRBD1. CDR1 MNHEY and CDR2 SVGAGI come from the germline V gene. The CDR3 is 15 amino acids. J was trimmed by 6 bases and V by 6 bases; bases with no gene match: 14. This CDR3 reads CASRPRDSVFREQYF. The CDR3 bases are TGTGCCAGCAGACCCCGGGACAGCGTATTCCGCGAGCAGTACTTC.